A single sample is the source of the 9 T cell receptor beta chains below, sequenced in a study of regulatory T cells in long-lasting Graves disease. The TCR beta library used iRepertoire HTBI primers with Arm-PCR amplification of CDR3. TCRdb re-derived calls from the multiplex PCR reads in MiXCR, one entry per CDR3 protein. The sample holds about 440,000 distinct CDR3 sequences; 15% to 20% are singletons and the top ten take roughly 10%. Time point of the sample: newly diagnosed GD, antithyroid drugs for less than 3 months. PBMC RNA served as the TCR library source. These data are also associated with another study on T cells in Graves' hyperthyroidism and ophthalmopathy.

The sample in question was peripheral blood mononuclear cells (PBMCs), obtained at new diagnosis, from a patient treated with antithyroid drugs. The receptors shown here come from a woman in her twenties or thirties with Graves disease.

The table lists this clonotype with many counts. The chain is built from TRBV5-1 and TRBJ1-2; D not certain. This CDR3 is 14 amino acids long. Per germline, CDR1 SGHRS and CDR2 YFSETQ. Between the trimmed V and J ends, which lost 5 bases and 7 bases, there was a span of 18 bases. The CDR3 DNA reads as TGCGCCAGCAGTCTGTCCGGAGACCTTCGTGGCTACACCTTC. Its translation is CASSLSGDLRGYTF.

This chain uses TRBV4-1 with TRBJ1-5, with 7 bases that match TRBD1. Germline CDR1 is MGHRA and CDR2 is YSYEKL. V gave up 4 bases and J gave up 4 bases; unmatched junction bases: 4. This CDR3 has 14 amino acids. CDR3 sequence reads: CASSPDRKNQPQHF. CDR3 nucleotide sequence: TGCGCCAGCAGCCCGGACAGGAAAAATCAGCCCCAGCATTTT.

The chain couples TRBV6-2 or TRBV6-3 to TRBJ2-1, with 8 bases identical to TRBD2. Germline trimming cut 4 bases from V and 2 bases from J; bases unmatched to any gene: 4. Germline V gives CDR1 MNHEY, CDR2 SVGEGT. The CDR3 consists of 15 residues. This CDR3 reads CASSSIAGTYNEQFF. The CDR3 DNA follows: TGTGCCAGCAGTTCCATAGCGGGAACCTACAATGAGCAGTTCTTC.

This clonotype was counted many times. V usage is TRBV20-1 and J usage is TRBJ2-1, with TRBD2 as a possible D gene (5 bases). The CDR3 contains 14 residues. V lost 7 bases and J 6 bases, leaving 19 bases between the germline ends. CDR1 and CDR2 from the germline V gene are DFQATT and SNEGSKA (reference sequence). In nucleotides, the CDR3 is TGCAGTGTGAGTAGAGAGGGAGCAGGCAATGAGCAGTTCTTC. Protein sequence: CSVSREGAGNEQFF.

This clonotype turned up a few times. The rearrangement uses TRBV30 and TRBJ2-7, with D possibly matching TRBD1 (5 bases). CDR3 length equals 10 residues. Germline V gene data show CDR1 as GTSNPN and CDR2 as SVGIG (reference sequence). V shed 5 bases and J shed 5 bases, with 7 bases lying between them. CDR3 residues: CAWRQHEQYF. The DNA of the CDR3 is TGTGCCTGGCGACAGCACGAGCAGTACTTC. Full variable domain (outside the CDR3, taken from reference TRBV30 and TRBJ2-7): SQTIHQWPATLVQPVGSPLSLECTVEGTSNPNLYWYRQAAGRGLQLLFYSVGIGQISSEVPQNLSASRPQDRQFILSSKKLLLSDSGFYLCAWRQHEQYFGPGTRLTVT.

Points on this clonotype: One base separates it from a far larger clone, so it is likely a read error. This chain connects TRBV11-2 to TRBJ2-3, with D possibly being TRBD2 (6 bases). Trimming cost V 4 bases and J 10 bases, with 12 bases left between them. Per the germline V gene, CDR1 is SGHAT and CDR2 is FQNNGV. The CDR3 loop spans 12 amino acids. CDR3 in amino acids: CASSWRADAQYF. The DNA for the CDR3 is TGTGCCAGCAGCTGGAGGGCCGATGCGCAGTATTTT.

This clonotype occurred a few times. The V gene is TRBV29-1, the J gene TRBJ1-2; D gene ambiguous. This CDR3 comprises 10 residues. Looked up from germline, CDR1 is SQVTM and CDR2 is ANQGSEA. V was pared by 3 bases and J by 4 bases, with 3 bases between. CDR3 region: CSVDSYGYTF. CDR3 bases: TGCAGCGTTGACAGCTATGGCTACACCTTC.

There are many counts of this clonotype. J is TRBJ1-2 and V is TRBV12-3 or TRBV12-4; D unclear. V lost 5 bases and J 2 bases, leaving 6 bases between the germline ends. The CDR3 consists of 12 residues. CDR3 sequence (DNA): TGTGCCAGCAGTAACAAGAACTATGGCTACACCTTC. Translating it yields CASSNKNYGYTF.

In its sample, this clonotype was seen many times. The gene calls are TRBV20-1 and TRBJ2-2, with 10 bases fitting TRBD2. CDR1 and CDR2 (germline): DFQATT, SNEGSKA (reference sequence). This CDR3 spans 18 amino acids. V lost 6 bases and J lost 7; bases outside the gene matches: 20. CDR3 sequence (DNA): TGCAGTGCACCGCGTGAGCGGGAGGGCCGGAGATACCGCGGGGAGCTGTTTTTT. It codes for CSAPREREGRRYRGELFF.